This T cell receptor (beta chain) was sequenced in a study of blood T cell repertoires in COVID-19. The wider study: Spain, Italy and the United States supplied samples that represented acute and convalescent COVID-19.

The CDR3 extends over 16 amino acids. J gave up 0 bases and V 3 bases, and 6 bases lay outside the gene matches. CDR1 SGHRS and CDR2 YFSETQ come from the germline V gene. Under the authors' procedure: The assay estimated nucleated cells by amplifying reference gene primers. Repertoires were generated with immunoSEQ multiplex PCR, while TCRdb's copy carries only in-frame clones and drops some. V and J calls and clone size come straight from that table; D and trimming were deduced from the DNA. The sample records 210,000 or so clones, 75% to 90% being singletons. The clonotype comes from a human donor in a cohort sampled during active COVID-19. Input material: peripheral blood. This sequence joins TRBV5-1 and TRBJ2-1, with 7 bases identical to TRBD1. The CDR3 loop is CASSSGQPFSYNEQFF. In nucleotides, the CDR3 is TGCGCCAGCAGCTCGGGACAGCCTTTCTCCTACAATGAGCAGTTCTTC.